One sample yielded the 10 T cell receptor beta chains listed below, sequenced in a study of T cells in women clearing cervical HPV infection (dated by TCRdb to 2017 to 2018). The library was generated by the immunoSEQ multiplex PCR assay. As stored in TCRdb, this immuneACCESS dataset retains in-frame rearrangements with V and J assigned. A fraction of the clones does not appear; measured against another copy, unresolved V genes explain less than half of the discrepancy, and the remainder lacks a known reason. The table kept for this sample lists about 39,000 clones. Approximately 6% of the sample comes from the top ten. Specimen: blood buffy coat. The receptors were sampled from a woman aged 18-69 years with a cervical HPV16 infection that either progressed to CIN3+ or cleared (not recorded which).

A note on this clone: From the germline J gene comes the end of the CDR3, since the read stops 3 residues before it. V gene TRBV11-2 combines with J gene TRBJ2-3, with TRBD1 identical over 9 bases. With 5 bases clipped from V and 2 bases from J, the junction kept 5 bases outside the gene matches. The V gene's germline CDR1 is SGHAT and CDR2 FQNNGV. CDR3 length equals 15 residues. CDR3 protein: CASSGQGQYTDTQYF. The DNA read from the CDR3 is TGTGCCAGCAGCGGACAGGGGCAGTACACAGATACG.

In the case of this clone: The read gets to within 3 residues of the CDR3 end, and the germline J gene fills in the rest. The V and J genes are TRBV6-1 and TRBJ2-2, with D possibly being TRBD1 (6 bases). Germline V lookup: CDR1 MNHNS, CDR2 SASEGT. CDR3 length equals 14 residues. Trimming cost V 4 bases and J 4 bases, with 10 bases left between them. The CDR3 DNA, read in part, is TGTGCCAGCAGTGCGCAGGGGTCCACCGGGGAG. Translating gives CASSAQGSTGE. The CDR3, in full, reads CASSAQGSTGELFF.

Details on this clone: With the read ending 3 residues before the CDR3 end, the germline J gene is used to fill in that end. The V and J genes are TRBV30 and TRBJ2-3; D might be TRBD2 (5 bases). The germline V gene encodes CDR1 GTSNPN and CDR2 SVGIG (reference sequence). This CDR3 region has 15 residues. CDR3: CAWSSGRGGNQPQYF. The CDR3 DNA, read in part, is TGTGCCTGGAGCTCTGGGCGTGGAGGCAATCAGCCG.

CDR3 DNA, as far as it was read: TGTGCCAGCAGCTTAAGCGGGAACATTCCCTACGAG. This encodes CASSLSGNIPYE. The complete CDR3 sequence is CASSLSGNIPYEQYF. The chain recombines TRBV7-3 with TRBJ2-7; D is perhaps TRBD2 (6 bases). The CDR3 is cut off 3 residues early in the read; its end comes from the germline J gene. The CDR3 length is 15 residues. Germline-derived CDR1 and CDR2 are SGHTA and FQGTGA. The V end was cut by 1 base, the J end by 2 bases, with 12 bases between.

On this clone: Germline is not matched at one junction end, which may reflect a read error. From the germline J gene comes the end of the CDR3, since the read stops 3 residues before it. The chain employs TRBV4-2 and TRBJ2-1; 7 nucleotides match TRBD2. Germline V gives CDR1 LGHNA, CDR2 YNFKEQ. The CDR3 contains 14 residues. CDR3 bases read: TGCGCCAGCAGCCAAGAGCGGGGTGTGAATGAG. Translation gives CASSQERGVNE. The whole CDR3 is CASSQERGVNEQFF.

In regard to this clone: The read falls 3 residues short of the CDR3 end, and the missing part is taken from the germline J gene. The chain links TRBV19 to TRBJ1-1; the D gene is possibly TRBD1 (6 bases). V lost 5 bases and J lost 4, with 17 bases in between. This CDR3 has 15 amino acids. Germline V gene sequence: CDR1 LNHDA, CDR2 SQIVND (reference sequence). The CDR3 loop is CASSLPRTAATEAFF. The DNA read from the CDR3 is TGTGCCAGTAGTCTGCCCCGGACAGCAGCCACTGAA.

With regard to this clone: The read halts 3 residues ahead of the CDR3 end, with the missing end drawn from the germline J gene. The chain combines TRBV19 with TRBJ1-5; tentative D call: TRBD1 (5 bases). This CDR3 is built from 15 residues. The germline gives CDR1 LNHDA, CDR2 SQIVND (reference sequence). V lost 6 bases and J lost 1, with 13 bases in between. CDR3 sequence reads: CASSKGTSSNQPQHF. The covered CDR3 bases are TGTGCCAGTAGCAAAGGGACTTCCAGCAATCAGCCC.

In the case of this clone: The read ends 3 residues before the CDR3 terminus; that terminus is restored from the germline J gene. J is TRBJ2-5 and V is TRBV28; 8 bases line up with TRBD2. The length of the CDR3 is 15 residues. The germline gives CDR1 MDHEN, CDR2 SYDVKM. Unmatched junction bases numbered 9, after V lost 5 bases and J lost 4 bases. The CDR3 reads CASSLGAGGSETQYF. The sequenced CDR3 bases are TGTGCCAGCAGTCTAGGGGCGGGGGGCTCAGAGACC.

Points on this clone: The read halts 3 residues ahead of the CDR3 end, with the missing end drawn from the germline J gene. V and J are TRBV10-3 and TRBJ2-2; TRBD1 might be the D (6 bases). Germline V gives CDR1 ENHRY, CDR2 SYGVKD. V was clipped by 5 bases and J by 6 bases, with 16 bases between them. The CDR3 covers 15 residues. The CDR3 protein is CAISPGQSRAGELFF. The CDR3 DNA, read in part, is TGTGCCATCAGTCCAGGACAGTCAAGGGCCGGGGAG.

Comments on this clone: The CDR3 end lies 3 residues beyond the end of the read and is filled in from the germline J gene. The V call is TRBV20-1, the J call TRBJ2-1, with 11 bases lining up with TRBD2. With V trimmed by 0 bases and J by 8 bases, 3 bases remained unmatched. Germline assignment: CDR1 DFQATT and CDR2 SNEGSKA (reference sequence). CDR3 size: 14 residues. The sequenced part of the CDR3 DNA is TGCAGTGCTAGAGATAGCGGGGGGGCTGATGAG. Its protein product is CSARDSGGADE. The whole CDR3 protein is CSARDSGGADEQFF.